The TCR beta chain described here comes from a study of beta chain features in type 1 diabetes. Whole-study results and caveats: There were fewer insertions and more deletions at the VDJ junctions of type 1 diabetes patients.

Trimming pared 4 bases from V and 1 base from J, leaving 8 bases between. Per the germline V gene, CDR1 is MDHEN and CDR2 is SYDVKM. This CDR3 spans 14 amino acids. In the case of this clone: The antigen remains undetermined.

The entirety of the isolated RNA underwent reverse transcription, so expressed TCRB transcripts were sequenced. Here immunoSEQ multiplex PCR was the method, and the copy in TCRdb shows in-frame clones only, minus some. The sample records a few hundred thousand clones, more than 13% being singletons. Blood was collected once per donor into heparin, averaging approximately 0.11 L. Sequencing input: naive CD4+ T cells from blood. The V call is TRBV28, the J call TRBJ2-4; D possibly corresponds to TRBD1 (5 bases). The sequence was collected from a young woman in good health. In nucleotides, the CDR3 is TGTGCCAGCAGTTCAGGGTCGGCCAAAAACATTCAGTACTTC. Translation gives CASSSGSAKNIQYF.